A selection of T cell receptor beta chains follows, all from one sample in a study of CD8 T cells in ankylosing spondylitis. TCRdb itself ran the 5' RACE reads through MiXCR, one entry per CDR3 protein. Among approximately 140,000 distinct CDR3 sequences listed, over 7% were seen once. Sequenced: blood, either unsorted or a sorted T cell fraction (not recorded which). These receptors originate from a male donor with ankylosing spondylitis or in good health (not recorded which). Both conserved end residues are part of each CDR3. D genes are given only for firm matches. Only some rows state a clone size, as once, few, many or a class for expanded clones.

CSVNRDGAPYGYTF,TGCAGCGTCAACAGGGACGGGGCCCCCTATGGCTACACCTTC,-,many,TRBV29-1,14,TRBJ1-2
CSARDHGLAALRSNEQFF,TGCAGTGCTAGAGATCACGGACTAGCGGCCCTGAGGTCCAATGAGCAGTTCTTC,TRBD2,-,TRBV20-1,18,TRBJ2-1
CSARGLAGGSYEQYF,TGCAGTGCCCGGGGACTAGCGGGAGGCTCCTACGAGCAGTACTTC,TRBD2,many,TRBV20-1,15,TRBJ2-7
CASSKTGQGVVDEQFF,TGTGCCAGCAGCAAAACGGGACAGGGGGTCGTAGATGAGCAGTTCTTC,-,-,TRBV21-1,16,TRBJ2-1
CSATRSAGDLSYNSPLHF,TGCAGTGCTACCCGAAGTGCGGGGGATCTCTCCTATAATTCACCCCTCCACTTT,-,few,TRBV20-1,18,TRBJ1-6
CASNLKSLIAGGIHEQFF,TGTGCCAGCAACCTTAAATCCCTTATAGCGGGAGGGATCCATGAGCAGTTCTTC,TRBD2,-,TRBV7-8,18,TRBJ2-1
CASSPPGQGLNGYTF,TGTGCCAGCAGCCCTCCGGGACAGGGATTGAATGGCTACACCTTC,TRBD1,many,TRBV5-6,15,TRBJ1-2
CSASQPIVHEQYF,TGCAGTGCTAGTCAACCAATTGTGCACGAGCAGTACTTC,-,many,TRBV20-1,13,TRBJ2-7
CASSAPSRGNNEQFF,TGTGCCAGCAGCGCCCCGTCCCGGGGGAACAATGAGCAGTTCTTC,-,many,TRBV7-8,15,TRBJ2-1
CATSRATGTQYF,TGTGCCACCAGCAGAGCGACCGGGACCCAGTACTTC,-,few,TRBV15,12,TRBJ2-5
CATSDFGGRIDTQYF,TGTGCCACCAGTGATTTTGGCGGGAGGATAGATACGCAGTATTTT,TRBD2,-,TRBV24-1,15,TRBJ2-3
CASSSTGTGSSYEQYF,TGTGCCAGCAGCTCGACCGGGACAGGGTCCTCCTACGAGCAGTACTTC,TRBD1,many,TRBV7-6,16,TRBJ2-7
CSVQTGTVRNTEAFF,TGCAGCGTTCAAACGGGGACAGTGAGGAACACTGAAGCTTTCTTT,TRBD1,-,TRBV29-1,15,TRBJ1-1
CASSLSKTQYF,TGCGCCAGCAGCTTGTCGAAGACCCAGTACTTC,-,-,TRBV5-1,11,TRBJ2-5
CASSYGTTKYEQYF,TGTGCCAGCAGTTACGGGACTACTAAGTACGAGCAGTACTTC,TRBD2,many,TRBV6-2/TRBV6-3,14,TRBJ2-7
CASSEGGFQETQYF,TGCGCCAGCAGTGAGGGGGGGTTTCAAGAGACCCAGTACTTC,-,many,TRBV10-2,14,TRBJ2-5
CSVEQDIRVYSYTF,TGCAGCGTTGAACAGGACATCCGGGTATATAGCTACACCTTC,-,-,TRBV29-1,14,TRBJ1-2
CASSLFGGEIGELFF,TGTGCCAGCAGTTTGTTTGGGGGAGAGATCGGGGAGCTGTTTTTT,-,few,TRBV12-3/TRBV12-4,15,TRBJ2-2
CASSLGSLAGTSWYF,TGTGCCAGCAGCTTAGGATCACTAGCAGGGACCAGTTGGTATTTT,-,many,TRBV7-9,15,TRBJ2-3
CASSYNTGFYEQYF,TGTGCCAGCAGTTATAACACCGGCTTTTACGAGCAGTACTTC,-,-,TRBV6-5,14,TRBJ2-7
CASSPDRDEKLFF,TGTGCCAGCAGCCCGGACAGGGATGAAAAACTGTTTTTT,TRBD1,many,TRBV7-2,13,TRBJ1-4
CSGRTGYEQYF,TGCAGCGGACGGACAGGGTACGAGCAGTACTTC,TRBD1,few,TRBV29-1,11,TRBJ2-7
CASSSAGGMVGEQFF,TGTGCCAGCAGCTCAGCGGGAGGTATGGTGGGTGAGCAGTTCTTC,TRBD2,many,TRBV5-4,15,TRBJ2-1
CASSQGRGGRTGYTF,TGTGCCAGCAGCCAAGGACGAGGGGGCAGGACTGGCTACACCTTC,TRBD1,many,TRBV4-2,15,TRBJ1-2
CSAPQVQERLETQYF,TGCAGTGCCCCCCAAGTCCAGGAGAGACTAGAGACCCAGTACTTC,-,-,TRBV20-1,15,TRBJ2-5
CASRLSASYNEQFF,TGTGCCAGCAGGCTATCGGCCTCCTACAATGAGCAGTTCTTC,-,many,TRBV6-4,14,TRBJ2-1
CASSLSGPGGYTF,TGTGCCAGCAGTTTATCCGGGCCGGGTGGCTACACCTTC,-,many,TRBV27,13,TRBJ1-2